One sample yielded the 31 T cell receptor beta chains listed below, sequenced in a study of cytotoxic CD8 clonotypes in ibrutinib-treated CLL. Profiled with immunoSEQ multiplex PCR; TCRdb holds only in-frame clones, not every one. The data hold approximately 160,000 clones, with nearly 90% observed a single time. The material was PBMCs, obtained at disease progression, from a patient treated with ibrutinib. Receptors were obtained from a human donor with chronic lymphocytic leukemia.

The chain has TRBV13 and TRBJ1-2; 8 bases are a match to TRBD1. After removal of 4 bases from V and 6 bases from J, the junction contained 4 bases not matched to a gene. Germline V CDR1 and CDR2: PRHDT, FYEKMQ (reference sequence). This CDR3 region has 13 residues. CDR3 residues: CASSSRQGNGYTF. The DNA of the CDR3 is TGTGCCAGCAGCTCTAGACAGGGGAATGGCTACACCTTC. The full variable domain, in which reference TRBV13 and TRBJ1-2 provide the parts outside the CDR3, is AAGVIQSPRHLIKEKRETATLKCYPIPRHDTVYWYQQGPGQDPQFLISFYEKMQSDKGSIPDRFSAQQFSDYHSELNMSSLELGDSALYFCASSSRQGNGYTFGSGTRLTVV.

The chain is built from TRBV5-1 and TRBJ1-4, with D possibly being TRBD1 (5 bases). The V gene's germline CDR1 is SGHRS and CDR2 YFSETQ. The ends were cut back, 4 bases at V and 6 bases at J, with 10 bases in the middle. The length of the CDR3 is 13 residues. The CDR3 DNA follows: TGCGCCAGCAGCCGGGACGTCGATGAAAAACTGTTTTTT. Protein sequence: CASSRDVDEKLFF.

The genes are TRBV7-9 and TRBJ1-1; D call uncertain. Germline CDR1 is SEHNR and CDR2 is FQNEAQ (reference sequence). Trimming took 2 bases from V and 8 from J, leaving 9 bases between them. This CDR3 has 12 residues. CDR3 bases: TGTGCCAGCAGCTTAAGGGAAAGGGAAGCTTTCTTT. It yields the protein CASSLREREAFF.

A few counts support this clone. V is TRBV9 and J is TRBJ1-2; weak D call: TRBD1 (5 bases). Germline-derived CDR1 and CDR2 are SGDLS and YYNGEE. The V end lost 2 bases, the J end lost 5 bases, and 10 bases lay between the germline ends. This CDR3 comprises 13 residues. Here the CDR3 reads CASSVDREYGYTF. CDR3 in DNA: TGTGCCAGCAGCGTCGACAGAGAGTATGGCTACACCTTC.

The V and J genes are TRBV7-2 and TRBJ2-3; no clear D. The CDR3 length is 11 residues. Trimming stripped 5 bases from V and 8 bases from J, with 8 bases between. Germline CDR1 reads SGHTA; CDR2 reads FQGNSA. CDR3 in DNA: TGTGCCAGCAGCCCCCTTGGTACGCAGTATTTT. Translating gives CASSPLGTQYF.

This chain uses TRBV19 with TRBJ2-1, with TRBD2 identical over 7 bases. CDR3 length: 17 residues. CDR1 is LNHDA, CDR2 SQIVND, per germline (reference sequence). V dropped 6 bases and J dropped 10; count of bases not matched to a gene: 21. The CDR3 sequence: CASSTSWVAGPRREQFF. The CDR3 region has the DNA TGTGCCAGTAGCACCTCGTGGGTAGCGGGTCCCCGTCGGGAGCAGTTCTTC.

The chain joins TRBV18 to TRBJ2-7; 9 nucleotides agree with TRBD2. Germline assignment: CDR1 KGHSH and CDR2 LQKENI. Germline trimming cut 1 base from V and 7 bases from J; bases unmatched to any gene: 14. The CDR3 is 17 amino acids. CDR3 region: CASSPLALAGGPREQYF. DNA for the CDR3: TGTGCCAGCTCACCACTGGCGCTGGCGGGAGGGCCGAGGGAGCAGTACTTC.

This chain connects TRBV5-1 to TRBJ2-7; 9 bases agree with TRBD2. The CDR3 covers 13 residues. Germline V lookup: CDR1 SGHRS, CDR2 YFSETQ. V trimming: 1 base; J trimming: 5 bases; junction bases outside the gene matches: 1. CDR3 protein: CASSLLAGNEQYF. The CDR3 nucleotides read TGCGCCAGCAGCTTGCTAGCGGGAAACGAGCAGTACTTC.

The CDR3 loop is CASSTTTGASSYNEQFF. CDR3 DNA sequence: TGTGCCAGCAGCACTACTACAGGGGCGAGCTCCTACAATGAGCAGTTCTTC. The rearrangement joins TRBV7-8 to TRBJ2-1; 7 nucleotides match TRBD1. CDR1 SGHVS and CDR2 FQNEAQ come from the germline V gene. This CDR3 spans 17 amino acids. V was pared by 5 bases and J by 0 bases, with 10 bases of the junction left unmatched.

This clone was counted once. The chain is built from TRBV4-3 and TRBJ2-7, with TRBD2 matching over 7 bases. Germline CDR1 and CDR2: LGHNA and YSLEER. The CDR3 covers 11 residues. The DNA of the CDR3 is TGCGCGGCGGGAGATTCCTACGAGCAGTACTTC. Protein: CAAGDSYEQYF.

The chain carries TRBV4-1 and TRBJ2-2; TRBD2 aligns across 10 bases. The germline CDR1 and CDR2 sequences are MGHRA and YSYEKL. The CDR3 extends over 17 amino acids. Trimming cost V 1 base and J 0 bases; bases outside gene matches: 2. The CDR3, as DNA: TGCGCCAGCAGCCAAGTAGGACTAGCGGCGAACACCGGGGAGCTGTTTTTT. It translates to CASSQVGLAANTGELFF.

The V and J genes are TRBV6-5 and TRBJ2-1, with 9 bases identical to TRBD1. The germline V gene encodes CDR1 MNHEY and CDR2 SVGAGI. V gave up 8 bases and J gave up 6 bases; unmatched junction bases: 8. The CDR3 spans 14 residues. The CDR3 sequence is CASGTGTGSNEQFF. Written as DNA, the CDR3 is TGTGCCAGCGGGACCGGGACAGGGTCCAATGAGCAGTTCTTC.

This chain joins TRBV6-6 and TRBJ2-1; 8 bases map to TRBD2. Germline-derived CDR1 and CDR2 are MNHNY and SVGAGI (reference sequence). V was pared by 7 bases and J by 7 bases, with 9 bases of the junction left unmatched. This CDR3 has 14 amino acids. The CDR3 spells CASMFGSGGNEQFF. CDR3 sequence (DNA): TGTGCCAGCATGTTTGGCTCGGGGGGGAATGAGCAGTTCTTC.

A single count supports this clone. This chain joins TRBV5-6 and TRBJ2-7; 11 nucleotides agree with TRBD2. The CDR3 extends over 14 amino acids. J gave up 6 bases and V 2 bases, and 4 bases lay outside the gene matches. CDR1 and CDR2 from the germline V gene are SGHDT and YYEEEE. DNA for the CDR3: TGTGCCAGCAGCTTCGGGCTAGCGGGAGGCGAGCAGTACTTC. Protein sequence: CASSFGLAGGEQYF.

The J gene is TRBJ2-7, the V gene TRBV7-4; no reliable D call. Trimming pared 2 bases from V and 2 bases from J, leaving 4 bases between. Germline CDR1 reads SGHVT; CDR2 reads SQSDAQ. This CDR3 is 12 amino acids long. CDR3 DNA sequence: TGTGCCAGCAGCTTATTAACCTACGAGCAGTACTTC. Its translation: CASSLLTYEQYF.

This clone was detected a few times. The chain couples TRBV28 to TRBJ1-1; tentative D call: TRBD1 (6 bases). The germline CDR1 and CDR2 sequences are MDHEN and SYDVKM. The CDR3 contains 19 residues. V lost 2 bases and J 4 bases, leaving 26 bases between the germline ends. CDR3 DNA sequence: TGTGCCAGCAGTTTACCGCAGACAAAAAACAGGGTTCAAGGCACTGAAGCTTTCTTT. Amino acids: CASSLPQTKNRVQGTEAFF.

The CDR3 coding sequence is TGTGCCAGCAGCCCGCGGCAGGGGAGTAATGAGCAGTTCTTC. This encodes CASSPRQGSNEQFF. V is TRBV7-9 and J is TRBJ2-1; possibly TRBD1 for D (6 bases). The length of the CDR3 is 14 residues. From germline, CDR1 is SEHNR and CDR2 FQNEAQ (reference sequence). The V and J ends lost 5 bases and 7 bases respectively, with 15 bases between them.

CDR3 DNA: TGCGCCAGCAACCTAGCTAGCGGGAGTTACGAGCAGTACTTC. Amino acids: CASNLASGSYEQYF. The chain employs TRBV10-2 and TRBJ2-7; 10 bases fit TRBD2. The CDR3 runs to 14 residues. The V gene end was trimmed by 7 bases and the J gene end by 4 bases; junction bases not matched to a gene: 7. Germline values: CDR1 WSHSY, CDR2 SAAADI.

The rearrangement joins TRBV7-3 to TRBJ2-1; 7 bases are a match to TRBD1. Germline CDR1 reads SGHTA; CDR2 reads FQGTGA. There are 15 residues in the CDR3. The V gene end was trimmed by 4 bases and the J gene end by 6 bases; junction bases not matched to a gene: 9. The CDR3 nucleotides are TGTGCCAGCAGCTCTACAGGGGCGCCAAGCAATGAGCAGTTCTTC. Translating gives CASSSTGAPSNEQFF.

V gene TRBV9 combines with J gene TRBJ2-7; no clear D gene. CDR1 and CDR2 from the germline V gene are SGDLS and YYNGEE. V shed 3 bases and J shed 1 base, with 23 bases lying between them. CDR3 length equals 18 residues. The CDR3 nucleotides are TGTGCCAGCAGCGCAGAAAATGGCTTCTCGGACCCTTCCTACGAGCAGTACTTC. Translation gives CASSAENGFSDPSYEQYF.

The V gene is TRBV7-9, the J gene TRBJ2-1; 8 positions match TRBD2. The V gene end was trimmed by 4 bases and the J gene end by 8 bases; junction bases not matched to a gene: 10. The CDR3 totals 15 residues. The germline V gene encodes CDR1 SEHNR and CDR2 FQNEAQ (reference sequence). The CDR3 loop reads CASSSPGLGIDEQFF. Here the CDR3 DNA reads TGTGCCAGCAGCTCCCCGGGACTAGGTATTGATGAGCAGTTCTTC.

The chain is built from TRBV28 and TRBJ2-7; D is ambiguous. The germline V gene has CDR1 MDHEN and CDR2 SYDVKM. This CDR3 region has 12 residues. The germline V and J ends were trimmed by 8 bases and 5 bases, with 13 bases remaining between them. Here the CDR3 reads CASCKDGDEQYF. CDR3 nucleotide sequence: TGTGCCAGCTGCAAGGATGGAGACGAGCAGTACTTC.

The chain employs TRBV18 and TRBJ1-2; 8 bases agree with TRBD1. CDR1 and CDR2 from the germline V gene are KGHSH and LQKENI. Unmatched junction bases numbered 5, after V lost 3 bases and J lost 5 bases. The CDR3 spans 14 residues. CDR3 bases: TGTGCCAGCTCACCCGCAGGGGGCAATTATGGCTACACCTTC. Amino acid sequence: CASSPAGGNYGYTF.

The genes are TRBV5-4 and TRBJ2-7, with TRBD2 matching over 14 bases. Germline CDR1 and CDR2: SGHNT and YYREEE (reference sequence). CDR3 length: 16 amino acids. Losses at the gene ends were 3 bases for V and 6 bases for J; bases not matched to a gene: 8. CDR3 sequence reads: CASSSGLAGVVVEQYF. The CDR3 coding sequence is TGTGCCAGCAGCTCGGGACTAGCGGGAGTGGTCGTCGAGCAGTACTTC.

The V gene is TRBV5-4, the J gene TRBJ2-7; D is perhaps TRBD1 (7 bases). Trimming shortened V by 4 bases and J by 1 base, and 15 bases separated the two germline ends. The CDR3 consists of 15 residues. The germline V gene has CDR1 SGHNT and CDR2 YYREEE (reference sequence). The CDR3 loop reads CASSPGGGGSYEQYF. The CDR3 nucleotides read TGTGCCAGCAGCCCAGGAGGGGGCGGGTCCTACGAGCAGTACTTC.

This rearrangement joins TRBV4-1 to TRBJ1-2; TRBD1 is a possible D gene (6 bases). Germline CDR1 and CDR2: MGHRA and YSYEKL. V dropped 0 bases and J dropped 4 bases, with 9 bases sitting between them. The CDR3 has 14 amino acids. CDR3 DNA: TGCGCCAGCAGCCAAGAACAGGGTAGCTATGGCTACACCTTC. Encoded protein: CASSQEQGSYGYTF.

This chain uses TRBV5-1 with TRBJ1-3; D perhaps matches TRBD1 (5 bases). CDR1 is SGHRS and CDR2 is YFSETQ in the germline V gene. The CDR3 runs to 15 residues. V was shortened by 2 bases and J by 6 bases, with 15 bases between the two germline ends. The CDR3 DNA sequence: TGCGCCAGCAGCTTAGGGACGGCCCTGGAAAACACCATATATTTT. It codes for CASSLGTALENTIYF.

V and J are TRBV27 and TRBJ2-3; a weak D match, TRBD2 (6 bases). CDR1 MNHEY and CDR2 SMNVEV come from the germline V gene (reference sequence). Trimming shortened V by 5 bases and J by 6 bases, and 15 bases separated the two germline ends. The CDR3 covers 14 residues. The CDR3 sequence: CASSTRTRGDTQYF. In DNA, the CDR3 is TGTGCCAGCAGTACCCGAACCCGGGGGGATACGCAGTATTTT.

The V call is TRBV2, the J call TRBJ2-3, with a tentative D call TRBD2 (6 bases). Trimming left V 3 bases short and J 2 bases short, with 12 bases between. From germline, CDR1 is SNHLY and CDR2 FYNNEI. CDR3 size: 15 residues. CDR3 DNA: TGTGCCAGCAGTGAGAGTAGCGGCCTCACAGATACGCAGTATTTT. This codes for CASSESSGLTDTQYF.

The J gene is TRBJ1-2, the V gene TRBV10-3; 9 nucleotides match TRBD1. V was clipped by 3 bases and J by 4 bases; unmatched bases: 6. From germline, CDR1 is ENHRY and CDR2 SYGVKD. This CDR3 has 15 residues. CDR3 protein: CAISEAGQGGYGYTF. The CDR3 DNA follows: TGTGCCATCAGTGAAGCGGGACAGGGAGGCTATGGCTACACCTTC.

This chain uses TRBV16 with TRBJ2-7; 7 bases map to TRBD1. This CDR3 has 15 residues. Trimming removed 0 bases from V and 2 bases from J; junction bases left unmatched: 4. Germline-derived CDR1 and CDR2 are KGHSY and FQNENV. CDR3 region: CASSQSERGPYEQYF. The DNA for the CDR3 is TGTGCCAGCAGCCAATCGGAAAGGGGGCCCTACGAGCAGTACTTC.